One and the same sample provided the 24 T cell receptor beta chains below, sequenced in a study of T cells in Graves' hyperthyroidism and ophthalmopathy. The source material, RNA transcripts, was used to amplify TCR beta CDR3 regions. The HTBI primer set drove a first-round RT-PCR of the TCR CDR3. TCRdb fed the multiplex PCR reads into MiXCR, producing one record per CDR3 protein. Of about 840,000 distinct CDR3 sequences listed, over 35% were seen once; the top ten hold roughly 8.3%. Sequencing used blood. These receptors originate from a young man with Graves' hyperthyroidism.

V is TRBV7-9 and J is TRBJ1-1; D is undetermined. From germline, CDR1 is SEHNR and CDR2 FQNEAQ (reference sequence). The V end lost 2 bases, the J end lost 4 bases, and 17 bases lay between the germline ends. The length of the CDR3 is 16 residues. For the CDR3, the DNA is TGTGCCAGCAGCTTATCGACGATCGGAGGTGGCACTGAAGCTTTCTTT. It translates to CASSLSTIGGGTEAFF.

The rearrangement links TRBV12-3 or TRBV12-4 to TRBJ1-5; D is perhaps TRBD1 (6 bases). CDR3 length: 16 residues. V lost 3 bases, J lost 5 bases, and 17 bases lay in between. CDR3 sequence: CASSFPGAGMDQPQHF. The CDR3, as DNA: TGTGCCAGCAGTTTTCCGGGGGCAGGGATGGATCAGCCCCAGCATTTT.

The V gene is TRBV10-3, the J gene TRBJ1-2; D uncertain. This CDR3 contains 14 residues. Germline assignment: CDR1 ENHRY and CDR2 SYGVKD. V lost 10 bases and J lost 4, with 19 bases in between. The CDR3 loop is CASKGYPQGYGYTF. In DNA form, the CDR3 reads TGTGCCAGCAAAGGGTACCCTCAAGGCTATGGCTACACCTTC.

CDR3 nucleotide sequence: TGCGCCAGCAGCCAAGACTGGAGTCAGCCCCAGCATTTT. Protein product: CASSQDWSQPQHF. The chain recombines TRBV4-3 with TRBJ1-5; D uncertain. V was clipped by 0 bases and J by 6 bases, with 6 bases between them. The CDR3 totals 13 residues. Germline lookup yields CDR1 LGHNA and CDR2 YSLEER.

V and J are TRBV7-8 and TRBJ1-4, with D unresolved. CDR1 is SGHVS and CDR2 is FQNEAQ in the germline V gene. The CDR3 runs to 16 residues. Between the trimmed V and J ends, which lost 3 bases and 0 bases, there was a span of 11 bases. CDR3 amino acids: CASSLKRSPTNEKLFF. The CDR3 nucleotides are TGTGCCAGCAGCTTGAAACGGAGCCCAACTAATGAAAAACTGTTTTTT.

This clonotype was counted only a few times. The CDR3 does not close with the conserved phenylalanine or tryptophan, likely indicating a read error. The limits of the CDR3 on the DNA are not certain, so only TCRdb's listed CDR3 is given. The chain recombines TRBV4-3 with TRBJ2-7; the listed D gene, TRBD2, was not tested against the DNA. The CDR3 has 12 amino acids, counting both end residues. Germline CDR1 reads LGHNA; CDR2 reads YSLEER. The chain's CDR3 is CASSQGGRRRKI.

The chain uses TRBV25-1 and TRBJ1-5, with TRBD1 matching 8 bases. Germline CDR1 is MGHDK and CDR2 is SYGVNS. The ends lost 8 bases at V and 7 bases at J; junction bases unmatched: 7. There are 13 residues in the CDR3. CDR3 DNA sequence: TGTGCCAGCTACGAGACAGGGGCACAGCCCCAGCATTTT. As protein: CASYETGAQPQHF.

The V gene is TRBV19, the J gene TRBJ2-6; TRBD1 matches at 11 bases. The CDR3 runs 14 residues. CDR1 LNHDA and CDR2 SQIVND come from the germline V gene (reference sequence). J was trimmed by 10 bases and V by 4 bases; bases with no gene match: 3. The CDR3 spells CASSTGTGGNVLTF. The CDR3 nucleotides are TGTGCCAGTAGTACCGGGACAGGGGGTAACGTCCTGACTTTC. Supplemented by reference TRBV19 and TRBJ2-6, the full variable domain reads DGGITQSPKYLFRKEGQNVTLSCEQNLNHDAMYWYRQDPGQGLRLIYYSQIVNDFQKGDIAEGYSVSREKKESFPLTVTSAQKNPTAFYLCASSTGTGGNVLTFGAGSRLTVL.

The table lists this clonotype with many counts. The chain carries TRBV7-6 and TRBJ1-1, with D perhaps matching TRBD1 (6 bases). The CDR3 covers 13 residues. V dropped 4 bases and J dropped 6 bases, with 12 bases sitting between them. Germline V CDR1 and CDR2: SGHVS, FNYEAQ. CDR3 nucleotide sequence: TGTGCCAGCAGCTCACCCGAGGGGGCTGAAGCTTTCTTT. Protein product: CASSSPEGAEAFF.

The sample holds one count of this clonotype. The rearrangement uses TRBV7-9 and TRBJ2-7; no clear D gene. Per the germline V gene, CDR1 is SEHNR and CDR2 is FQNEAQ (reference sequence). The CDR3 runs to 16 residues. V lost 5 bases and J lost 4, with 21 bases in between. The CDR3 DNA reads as TGTGCCAGCAGCCAAGATCGAGGCGGATTTAGTTACGAGCAGTACTTC. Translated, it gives CASSQDRGGFSYEQYF.

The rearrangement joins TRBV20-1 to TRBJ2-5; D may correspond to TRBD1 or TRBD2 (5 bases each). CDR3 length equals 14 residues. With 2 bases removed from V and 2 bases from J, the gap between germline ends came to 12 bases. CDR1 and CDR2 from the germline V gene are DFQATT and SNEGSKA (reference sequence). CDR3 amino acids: CSARYGATQETQYF. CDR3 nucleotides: TGCAGTGCTAGATACGGGGCGACGCAAGAGACCCAGTACTTC.

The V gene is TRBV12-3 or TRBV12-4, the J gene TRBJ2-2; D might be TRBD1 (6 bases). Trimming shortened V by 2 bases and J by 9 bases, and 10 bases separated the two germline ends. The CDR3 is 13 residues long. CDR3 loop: CASSLWGRRELFF. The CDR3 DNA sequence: TGTGCCAGCAGTTTATGGGGGCGCAGGGAGCTGTTTTTT.

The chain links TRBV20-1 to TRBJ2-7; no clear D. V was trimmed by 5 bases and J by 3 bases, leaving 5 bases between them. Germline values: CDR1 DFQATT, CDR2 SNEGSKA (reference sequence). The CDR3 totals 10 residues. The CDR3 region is CSAVVYEQYF. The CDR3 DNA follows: TGCAGTGCTGTAGTCTACGAGCAGTACTTC.

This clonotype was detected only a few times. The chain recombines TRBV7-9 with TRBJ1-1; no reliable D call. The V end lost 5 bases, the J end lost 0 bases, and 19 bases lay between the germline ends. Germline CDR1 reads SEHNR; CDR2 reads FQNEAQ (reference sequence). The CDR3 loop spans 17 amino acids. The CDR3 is CASSLGFDTTMNTEAFF. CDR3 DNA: TGTGCCAGCAGCCTGGGGTTCGACACCACGATGAACACTGAAGCTTTCTTT.

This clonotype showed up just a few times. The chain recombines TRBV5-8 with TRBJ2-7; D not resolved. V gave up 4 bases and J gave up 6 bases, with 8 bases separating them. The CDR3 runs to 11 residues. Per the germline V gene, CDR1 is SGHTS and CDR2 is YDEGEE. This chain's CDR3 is CASSQLIEQYF. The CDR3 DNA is TGTGCCAGCAGCCAACTAATCGAGCAGTACTTC.

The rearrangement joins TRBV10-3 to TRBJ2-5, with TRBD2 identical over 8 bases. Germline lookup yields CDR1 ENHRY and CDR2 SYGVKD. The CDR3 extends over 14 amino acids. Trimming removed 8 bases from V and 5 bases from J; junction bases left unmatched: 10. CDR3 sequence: CAIRAFGGGETQYF. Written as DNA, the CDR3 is TGTGCCATCCGGGCTTTCGGGGGGGGGGAGACCCAGTACTTC.

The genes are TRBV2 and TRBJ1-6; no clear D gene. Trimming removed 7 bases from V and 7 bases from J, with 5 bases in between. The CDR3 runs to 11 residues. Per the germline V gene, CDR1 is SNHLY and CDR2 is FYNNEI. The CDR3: CASTMNSPLHF. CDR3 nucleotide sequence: TGTGCCAGCACCATGAATTCACCCCTCCACTTT.

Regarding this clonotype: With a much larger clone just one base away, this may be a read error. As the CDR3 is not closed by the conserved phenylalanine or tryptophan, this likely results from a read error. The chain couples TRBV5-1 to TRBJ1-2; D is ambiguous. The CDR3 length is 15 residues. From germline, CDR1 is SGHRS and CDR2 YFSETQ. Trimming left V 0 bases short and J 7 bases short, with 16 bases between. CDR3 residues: CASSLDGTAGGGYTL. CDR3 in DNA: TGCGCCAGCAGCTTGGACGGCACAGCAGGAGGTGGCTACACCTTA.

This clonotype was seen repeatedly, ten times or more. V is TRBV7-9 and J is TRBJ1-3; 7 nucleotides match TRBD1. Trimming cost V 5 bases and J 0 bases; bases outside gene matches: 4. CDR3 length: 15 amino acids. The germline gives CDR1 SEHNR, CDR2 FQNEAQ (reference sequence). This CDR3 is CASSGTAISGNTIYF. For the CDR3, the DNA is TGTGCCAGCAGCGGGACAGCCATCTCTGGAAACACCATATATTTT.

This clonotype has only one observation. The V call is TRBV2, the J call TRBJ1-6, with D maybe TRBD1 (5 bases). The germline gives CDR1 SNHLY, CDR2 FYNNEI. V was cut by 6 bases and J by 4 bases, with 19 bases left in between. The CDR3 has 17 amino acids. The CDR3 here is CASSLDRPGFYNSPLHF. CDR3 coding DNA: TGTGCCAGCAGCTTAGACAGACCCGGATTTTATAATTCACCCCTCCACTTT.

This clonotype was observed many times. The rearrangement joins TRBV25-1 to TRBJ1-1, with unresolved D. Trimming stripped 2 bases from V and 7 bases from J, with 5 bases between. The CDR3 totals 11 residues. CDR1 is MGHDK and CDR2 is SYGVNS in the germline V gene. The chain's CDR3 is CASSEEVEAFF. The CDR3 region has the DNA TGTGCCAGCAGTGAAGAGGTTGAAGCTTTCTTT.

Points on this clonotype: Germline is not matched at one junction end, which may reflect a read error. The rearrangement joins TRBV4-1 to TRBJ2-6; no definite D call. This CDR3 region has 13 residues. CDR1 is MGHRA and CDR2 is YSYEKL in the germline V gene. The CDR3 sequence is CASSQDQANVLAF. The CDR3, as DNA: TGCGCCAGCAGCCAAGATCAGGCCAACGTCCTGGCTTTC.

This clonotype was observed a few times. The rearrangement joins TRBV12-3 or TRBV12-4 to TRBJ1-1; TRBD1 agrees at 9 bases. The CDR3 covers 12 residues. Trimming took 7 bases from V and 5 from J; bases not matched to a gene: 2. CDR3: CASKQGATEAFF. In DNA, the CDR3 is TGTGCCAGCAAACAGGGGGCGACTGAAGCTTTCTTT.

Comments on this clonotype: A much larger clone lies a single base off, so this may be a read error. In DNA form, the CDR3 reads TGTGCCAGCAGCCAAGAGGGGGCAGGTTCACCCCTCCACTTT. Amino acid sequence: CASSQEGAGSPLHF. The V gene is TRBV7-2, the J gene TRBJ1-6, with 7 bases that match TRBD1. CDR1 and CDR2 (germline): SGHTA, FQGNSA. The J segment lost 9 bases and the V segment lost 5 bases, leaving 7 bases of the junction unmatched. The CDR3 length is 14 residues.